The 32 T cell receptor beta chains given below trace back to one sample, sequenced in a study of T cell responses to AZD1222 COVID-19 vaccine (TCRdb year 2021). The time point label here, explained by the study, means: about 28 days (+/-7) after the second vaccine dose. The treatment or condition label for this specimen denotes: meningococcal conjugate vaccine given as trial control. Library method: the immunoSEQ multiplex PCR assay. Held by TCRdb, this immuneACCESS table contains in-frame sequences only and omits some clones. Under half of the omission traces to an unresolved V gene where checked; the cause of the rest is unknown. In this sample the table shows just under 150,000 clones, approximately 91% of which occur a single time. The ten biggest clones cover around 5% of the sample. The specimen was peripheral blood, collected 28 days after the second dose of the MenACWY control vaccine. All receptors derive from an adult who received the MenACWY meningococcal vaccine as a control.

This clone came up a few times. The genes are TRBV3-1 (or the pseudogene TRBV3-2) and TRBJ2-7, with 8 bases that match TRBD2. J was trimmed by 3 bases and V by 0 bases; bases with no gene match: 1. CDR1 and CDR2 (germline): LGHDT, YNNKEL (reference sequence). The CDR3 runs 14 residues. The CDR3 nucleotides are TGTGCCAGCAGCCAAGAACTAGCGGACTACGAGCAGTACTTC. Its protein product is CASSQELADYEQYF.

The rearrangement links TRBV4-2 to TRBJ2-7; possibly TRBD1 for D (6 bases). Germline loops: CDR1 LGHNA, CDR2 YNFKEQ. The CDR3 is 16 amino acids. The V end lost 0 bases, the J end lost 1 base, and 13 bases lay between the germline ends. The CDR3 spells CASSQDGFTGSYEQYF. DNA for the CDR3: TGTGCCAGCAGCCAAGATGGTTTCACAGGGTCCTACGAGCAGTACTTC.

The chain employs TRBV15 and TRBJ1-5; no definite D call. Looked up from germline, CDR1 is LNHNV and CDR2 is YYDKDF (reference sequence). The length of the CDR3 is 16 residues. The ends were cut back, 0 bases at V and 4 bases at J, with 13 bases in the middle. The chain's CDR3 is CATSRDGRLGNQPQHF. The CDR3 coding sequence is TGTGCCACCAGCAGAGACGGCAGGTTAGGGAATCAGCCCCAGCATTTT.

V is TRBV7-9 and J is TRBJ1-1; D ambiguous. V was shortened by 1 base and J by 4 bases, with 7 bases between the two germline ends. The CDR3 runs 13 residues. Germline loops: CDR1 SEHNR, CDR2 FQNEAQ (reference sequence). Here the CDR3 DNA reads TGTGCCAGCAGCTTAGGAGGCCTCACTGAAGCTTTCTTT. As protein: CASSLGGLTEAFF.

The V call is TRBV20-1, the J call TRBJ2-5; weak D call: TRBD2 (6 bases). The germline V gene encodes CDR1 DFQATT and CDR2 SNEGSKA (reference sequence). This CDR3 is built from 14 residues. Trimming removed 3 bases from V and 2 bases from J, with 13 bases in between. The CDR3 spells CSASPLREQETQYF. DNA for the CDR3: TGCAGTGCTAGTCCCTTACGGGAGCAAGAGACCCAGTACTTC.

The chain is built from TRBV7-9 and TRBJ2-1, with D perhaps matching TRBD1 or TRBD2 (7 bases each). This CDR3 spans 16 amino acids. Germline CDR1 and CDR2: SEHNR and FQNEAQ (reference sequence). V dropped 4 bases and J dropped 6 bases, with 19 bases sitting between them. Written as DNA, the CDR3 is TGTGCCAGCAGCTCCTGGGCAGGGGGGGATCTCAATGAGCAGTTCTTC. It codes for CASSSWAGGDLNEQFF.

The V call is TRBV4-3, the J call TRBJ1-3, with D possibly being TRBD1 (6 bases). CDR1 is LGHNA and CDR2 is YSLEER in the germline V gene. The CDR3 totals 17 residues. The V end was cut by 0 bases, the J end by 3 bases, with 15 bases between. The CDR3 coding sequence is TGCGCCAGCAGCCAAGATCAGTATCAAGGGGGTGGAAACACCATATATTTT. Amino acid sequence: CASSQDQYQGGGNTIYF.

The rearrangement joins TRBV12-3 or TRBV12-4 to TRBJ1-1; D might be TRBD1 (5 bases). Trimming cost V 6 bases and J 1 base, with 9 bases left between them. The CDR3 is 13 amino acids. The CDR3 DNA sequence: TGTGCCAGCAGGGGGGACGGGAACACTGAAGCTTTCTTT. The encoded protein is CASRGDGNTEAFF.

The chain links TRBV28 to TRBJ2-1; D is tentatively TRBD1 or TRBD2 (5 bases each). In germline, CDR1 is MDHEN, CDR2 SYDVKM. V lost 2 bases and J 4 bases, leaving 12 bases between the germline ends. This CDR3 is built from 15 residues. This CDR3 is CASSLRDGVYNEQFF. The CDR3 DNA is TGTGCCAGCAGTTTAAGGGACGGAGTATACAATGAGCAGTTCTTC.

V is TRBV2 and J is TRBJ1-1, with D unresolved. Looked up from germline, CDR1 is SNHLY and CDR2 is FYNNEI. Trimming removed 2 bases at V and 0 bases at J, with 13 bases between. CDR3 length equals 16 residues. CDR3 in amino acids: CASSERGGTVNTEAFF. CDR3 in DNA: TGTGCCAGCAGTGAACGAGGAGGCACAGTGAACACTGAAGCTTTCTTT.

The CDR3 DNA follows: TGTGCCAGCAGGATAGCGGGGGGGGAAGAGACCCAGTACTTC. Translation: CASRIAGGEETQYF. J is TRBJ2-5 and V is TRBV7-8, with 11 bases matching TRBD2. V lost 6 bases to trimming and J lost 3 bases; unmatched junction nucleotides: 3. Germline V gene data show CDR1 as SGHVS and CDR2 as FQNEAQ. This CDR3 is 14 amino acids long.

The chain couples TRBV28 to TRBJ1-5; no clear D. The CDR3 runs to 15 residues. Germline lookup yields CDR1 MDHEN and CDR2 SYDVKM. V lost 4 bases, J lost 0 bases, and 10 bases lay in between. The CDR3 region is CASSSDNYSNQPQHF. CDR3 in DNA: TGTGCCAGCAGTTCCGACAATTATAGCAATCAGCCCCAGCATTTT.

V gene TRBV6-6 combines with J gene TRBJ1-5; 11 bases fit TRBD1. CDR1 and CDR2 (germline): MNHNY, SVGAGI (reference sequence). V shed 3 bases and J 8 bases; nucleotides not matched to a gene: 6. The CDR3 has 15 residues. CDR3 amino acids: CASSYGQGAVEPQHF. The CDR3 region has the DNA TGTGCCAGCAGTTATGGACAGGGGGCCGTCGAGCCCCAGCATTTT.

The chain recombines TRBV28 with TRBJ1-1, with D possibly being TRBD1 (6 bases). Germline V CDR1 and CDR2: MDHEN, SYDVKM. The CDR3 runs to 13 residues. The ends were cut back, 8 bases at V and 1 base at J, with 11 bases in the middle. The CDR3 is CASQGTENTEAFF. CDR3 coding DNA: TGTGCCAGCCAGGGGACCGAGAACACTGAAGCTTTCTTT.

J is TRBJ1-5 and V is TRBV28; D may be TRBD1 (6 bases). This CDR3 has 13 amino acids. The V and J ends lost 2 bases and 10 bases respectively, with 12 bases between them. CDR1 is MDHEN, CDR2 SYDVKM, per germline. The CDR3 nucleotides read TGTGCCAGCAGTTTAGGGAGGGGGTACCCCCAGCATTTT. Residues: CASSLGRGYPQHF. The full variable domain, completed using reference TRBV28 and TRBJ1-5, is DVKVTQSSRYLVKRTGEKVFLECVQDMDHENMFWYRQDPGLGLRLIYFSYDVKMKEKGDIPEGYSVSREKKERFSLILESASTNQTSMYLCASSLGRGYPQHFGDGTRLSIL.

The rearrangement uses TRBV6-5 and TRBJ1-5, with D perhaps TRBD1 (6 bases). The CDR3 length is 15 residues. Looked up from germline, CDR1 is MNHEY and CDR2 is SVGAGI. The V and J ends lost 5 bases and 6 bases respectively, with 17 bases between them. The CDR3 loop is CASSLLGGAAQPQHF. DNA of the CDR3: TGTGCCAGCAGTCTCCTGGGGGGGGCTGCTCAGCCCCAGCATTTT.

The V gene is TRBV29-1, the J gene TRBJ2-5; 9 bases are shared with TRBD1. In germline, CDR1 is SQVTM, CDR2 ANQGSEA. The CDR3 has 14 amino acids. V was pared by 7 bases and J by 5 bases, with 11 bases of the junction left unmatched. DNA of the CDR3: TGCAGCGGAGGCGGGACAGGGTATGGGGAGACCCAGTACTTC. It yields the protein CSGGGTGYGETQYF.

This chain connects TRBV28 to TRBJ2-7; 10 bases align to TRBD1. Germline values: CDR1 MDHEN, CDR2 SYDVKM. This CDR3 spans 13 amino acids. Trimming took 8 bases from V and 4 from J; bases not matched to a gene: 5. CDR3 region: CASGGQGRYEQYF. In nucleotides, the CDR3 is TGTGCCAGCGGGGGACAGGGGCGGTACGAGCAGTACTTC.

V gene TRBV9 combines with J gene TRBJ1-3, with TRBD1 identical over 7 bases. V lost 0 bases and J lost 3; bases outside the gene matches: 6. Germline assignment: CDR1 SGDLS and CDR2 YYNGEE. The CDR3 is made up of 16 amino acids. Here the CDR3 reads CASSVEAGGFGNTIYF. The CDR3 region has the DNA TGTGCCAGCAGCGTAGAGGCAGGGGGGTTTGGAAACACCATATATTTT.

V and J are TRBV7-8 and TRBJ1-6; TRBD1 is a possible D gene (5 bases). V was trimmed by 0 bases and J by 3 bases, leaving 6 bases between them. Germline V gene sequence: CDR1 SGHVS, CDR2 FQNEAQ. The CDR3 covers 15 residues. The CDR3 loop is CASSLAGLYNSPLHF. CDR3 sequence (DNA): TGTGCCAGCAGCTTAGCGGGACTCTATAATTCACCCCTCCACTTT.

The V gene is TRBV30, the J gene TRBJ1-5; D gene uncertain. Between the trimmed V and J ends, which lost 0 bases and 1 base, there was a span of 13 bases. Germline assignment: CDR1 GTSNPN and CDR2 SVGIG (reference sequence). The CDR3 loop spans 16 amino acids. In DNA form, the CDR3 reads TGTGCCTGGAGTGTATCGTTGAGGAACAGCAATCAGCCCCAGCATTTT. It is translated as CAWSVSLRNSNQPQHF.

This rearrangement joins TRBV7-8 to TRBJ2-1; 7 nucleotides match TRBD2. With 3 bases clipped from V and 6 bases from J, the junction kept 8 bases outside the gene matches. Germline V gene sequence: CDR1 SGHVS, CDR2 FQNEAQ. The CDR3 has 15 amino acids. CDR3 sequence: CASSFDGLGSNEQFF. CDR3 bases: TGTGCCAGCAGCTTCGACGGACTAGGTTCCAATGAGCAGTTCTTC.

The CDR3 is CASSLITGSSYEQYF. CDR3 nucleotide sequence: TGTGCCAGCAGCTTAATTACAGGGAGCTCCTACGAGCAGTACTTC. The chain has TRBV11-3 and TRBJ2-7; TRBD1 is a possible D gene (6 bases). Germline CDR1 SGHNT, CDR2 YENEEA. The CDR3 contains 15 residues. With 2 bases removed from V and 0 bases from J, the gap between germline ends came to 11 bases. The full variable domain, with the rest looked up from reference TRBV11-3 and TRBJ2-7, is EAGVVQSPRYKIIEKKQPVAFWCNPISGHNTLYWYLQNLGQGPELLIRYENEEAVDDSQLPKDRFSAERLKGVDSTLKIQPAELGDSAVYLCASSLITGSSYEQYFGPGTRLTVT.

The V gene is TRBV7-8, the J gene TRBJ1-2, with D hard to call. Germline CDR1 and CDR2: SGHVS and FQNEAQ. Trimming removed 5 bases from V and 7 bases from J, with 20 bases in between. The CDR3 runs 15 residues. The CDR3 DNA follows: TGTGCCAGCAGCCCCGAGTCGCCGACCACACGTGGCTACACCTTC. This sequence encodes CASSPESPTTRGYTF.

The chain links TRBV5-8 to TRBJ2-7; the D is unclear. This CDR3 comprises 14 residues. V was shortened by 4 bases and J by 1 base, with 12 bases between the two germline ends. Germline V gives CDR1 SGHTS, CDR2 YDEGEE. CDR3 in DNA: TGTGCCAGCAGCCTGGGTGCCTATTCCTACGAGCAGTACTTC. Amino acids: CASSLGAYSYEQYF.

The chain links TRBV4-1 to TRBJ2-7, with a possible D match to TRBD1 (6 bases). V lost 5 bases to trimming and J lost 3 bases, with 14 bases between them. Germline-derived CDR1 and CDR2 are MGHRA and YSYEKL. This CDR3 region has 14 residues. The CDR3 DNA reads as TGCGCCAGCAGCACGACAGGCATTATCTACGAGCAGTACTTC. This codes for CASSTTGIIYEQYF.

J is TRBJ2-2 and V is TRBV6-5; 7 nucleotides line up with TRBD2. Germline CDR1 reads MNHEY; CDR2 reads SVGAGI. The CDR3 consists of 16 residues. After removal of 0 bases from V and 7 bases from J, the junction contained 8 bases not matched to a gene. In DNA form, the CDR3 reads TGTGCCAGCAGTTACTCGGGGAGGGCCCTGGGCGGGGAGCTGTTTTTT. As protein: CASSYSGRALGGELFF.

The CDR3 DNA follows: TGCGCCAGCAGCTCCGACAGGGGGGGACCTAGCACAGATACGCAGTATTTT. Translated, it gives CASSSDRGGPSTDTQYF. The chain uses TRBV5-1 and TRBJ2-3, with 9 bases lining up with TRBD1. The J segment lost 0 bases and the V segment lost 3 bases, leaving 8 bases of the junction unmatched. This CDR3 has 17 amino acids. CDR1 and CDR2 (germline): SGHRS, YFSETQ.

The CDR3 nucleotides are TGTGCCAGCAGCTGGTCTTATACGGTCGGGGTGGCGGGCAATCAGCCCCAGCATTTT. It codes for CASSWSYTVGVAGNQPQHF. V is TRBV6-6 and J is TRBJ1-5, with D hard to call. Per the germline V gene, CDR1 is MNHNY and CDR2 is SVGAGI (reference sequence). Trimming stripped 6 bases from V and 2 bases from J, with 26 bases between. The length of the CDR3 is 19 residues.

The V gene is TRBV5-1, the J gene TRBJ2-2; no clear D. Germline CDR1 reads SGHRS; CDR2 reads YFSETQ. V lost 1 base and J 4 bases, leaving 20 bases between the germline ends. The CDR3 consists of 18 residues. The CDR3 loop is CASSLKFRPEERTGELFF. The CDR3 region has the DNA TGCGCCAGCAGCTTGAAATTTAGGCCCGAGGAACGCACCGGGGAGCTGTTTTTT.

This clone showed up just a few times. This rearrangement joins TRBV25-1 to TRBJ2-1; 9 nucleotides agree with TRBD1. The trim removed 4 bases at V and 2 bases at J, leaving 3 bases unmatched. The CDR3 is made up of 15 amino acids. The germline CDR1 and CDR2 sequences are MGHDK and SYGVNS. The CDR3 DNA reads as TGTGCCAGCAGTGGGGGGGACAGGGCCTACAATGAGCAGTTCTTC. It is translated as CASSGGDRAYNEQFF. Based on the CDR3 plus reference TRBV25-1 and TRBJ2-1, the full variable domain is EADIYQTPRYLVIGTGKKITLECSQTMGHDKMYWYQQDPGMELHLIHYSYGVNSTEKGDLSSESTVSRIRTEHFPLTLESARPSHTSQYLCASSGGDRAYNEQFFGPGTRLTVL.

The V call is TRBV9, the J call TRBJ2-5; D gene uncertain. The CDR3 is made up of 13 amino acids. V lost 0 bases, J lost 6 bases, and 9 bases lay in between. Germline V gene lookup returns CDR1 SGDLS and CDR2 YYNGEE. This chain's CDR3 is CASSVDSKKTQYF. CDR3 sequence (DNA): TGTGCCAGCAGCGTAGACAGCAAGAAGACCCAGTACTTC. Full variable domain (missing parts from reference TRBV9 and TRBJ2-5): DSGVTQTPKHLITATGQRVTLRCSPRSGDLSVYWYQQSLDQGLQFLIQYYNGEERAKGNILERFSAQQFPDLHSELNLSSLELGDSALYFCASSVDSKKTQYFGPGTRLLVL.